A single sample gave rise to the 32 T cell receptor beta chains below, sequenced in a study of cytomegalovirus exposure and HLA in healthy donors. Assay used: immunoSEQ multiplex PCR; TCRdb lists only in-frame clones, some missing. Of over 200,000 clones in the sample, almost 90% are singletons; the top ten hold 2.9%. Sequenced material: PBMCs. Receptor source: a woman under 30 in good health and CMV-seronegative.

V gene TRBV30 combines with J gene TRBJ2-1, with 7 positions matching TRBD2. CDR1 is GTSNPN and CDR2 is SVGIG in the germline V gene (reference sequence). V shed 4 bases and J 1 base; nucleotides not matched to a gene: 4. The CDR3 is 14 residues long. CDR3 in amino acids: CAWTSGRSYNEQFF. CDR3 coding DNA: TGTGCCTGGACTAGCGGAAGGTCCTACAATGAGCAGTTCTTC.

The J gene is TRBJ2-7, the V gene TRBV7-2; tentative D call: TRBD1 (6 bases). Trimming shortened V by 3 bases and J by 1 base, and 10 bases separated the two germline ends. The germline gives CDR1 SGHTA, CDR2 FQGNSA. This CDR3 comprises 14 residues. The CDR3 nucleotides read TGTGCCAGCAGCTTTATCGACAGGTCCTACGAGCAGTACTTC. Translation: CASSFIDRSYEQYF.

The rearrangement links TRBV2 to TRBJ2-5, with D possibly TRBD2 on 7 matching bases. The germline CDR1 and CDR2 sequences are SNHLY and FYNNEI. The germline V and J ends were trimmed by 9 bases and 5 bases, with 16 bases remaining between them. The CDR3 covers 13 residues. The chain's CDR3 is CAREGGAGETQYF. CDR3 DNA: TGTGCCAGGGAAGGGGGGGCCGGGGAGACCCAGTACTTC.

This rearrangement joins TRBV29-1 to TRBJ2-7; D gene uncertain. The germline CDR1 and CDR2 sequences are SQVTM and ANQGSEA. The CDR3 contains 17 residues. Trimming pared 1 base from V and 4 bases from J, leaving 23 bases between. CDR3 DNA: TGCAGCGTTGAAGCCGCCCCCGGTGACTCGCCCTTGTACGAGCAGTACTTC. Its protein product is CSVEAAPGDSPLYEQYF.

This chain connects TRBV7-8 to TRBJ1-2; D is perhaps TRBD1 (6 bases). Trimming took 5 bases from V and 5 from J, leaving 12 bases between them. The CDR3 has 13 amino acids. Germline V CDR1 and CDR2: SGHVS, FQNEAQ. CDR3: CASSVTQGYGYTF. The CDR3 DNA follows: TGTGCCAGCAGCGTCACACAGGGTTATGGCTACACCTTC.

This sequence joins TRBV29-1 and TRBJ2-7; D is ambiguous. The length of the CDR3 is 14 residues. CDR1 SQVTM and CDR2 ANQGSEA come from the germline V gene. V lost 2 bases and J 4 bases, leaving 15 bases between the germline ends. The CDR3 nucleotides read TGCAGCGTTGAATCCCCCGGTGAGGTGTACGAGCAGTACTTC. The encoded protein is CSVESPGEVYEQYF.

A remark on this clone: Other DNA sequences within the sample encode an identical CDR3. V gene TRBV29-1 combines with J gene TRBJ2-3; 10 bases map to TRBD1. The junction had 9 bases not matched to a gene; V was cut back by 3 bases and J by 6 bases. CDR3 length equals 15 residues. Germline CDR1 and CDR2: SQVTM and ANQGSEA. The CDR3 DNA reads as TGCAGCGTTGAGCGCGACAGGGGGCCGGAGGATACGCAGTATTTT. Its protein is CSVERDRGPEDTQYF.

The chain employs TRBV9 and TRBJ2-5, with 14 bases aligning to TRBD2. From germline, CDR1 is SGDLS and CDR2 YYNGEE. Trimming at V came to 3 bases and at J to 3 bases, leaving 4 bases not matched to a gene. The CDR3 contains 16 residues. The chain's CDR3 is CASSGLAGGPEETQYF. As DNA, the CDR3 is TGTGCCAGCAGCGGACTAGCGGGAGGGCCCGAAGAGACCCAGTACTTC.

The chain links TRBV4-2 to TRBJ1-4, with a tentative D call TRBD1 (6 bases). Germline CDR1 is LGHNA and CDR2 is YNFKEQ. CDR3 length equals 13 residues. V was trimmed by 6 bases and J by 3 bases, leaving 8 bases between them. The CDR3: CASRGQSNEKLFF. CDR3 bases: TGTGCCAGCAGAGGACAGTCTAATGAAAAACTGTTTTTT.

The rearrangement joins TRBV29-1 to TRBJ2-1, with D tentatively TRBD1 (6 bases). Germline CDR1 SQVTM, CDR2 ANQGSEA. The CDR3 is 16 amino acids. DNA of the CDR3: TGCAGTATCCAAGGCCTAACAGGGAGCTCCTACAATGAGCAGTTCTTC. Translation: CSIQGLTGSSYNEQFF.

CDR3 protein: CASSLAYSPHGYTF. CDR3 bases: TGTGCCAGCAGCTTAGCGTACAGCCCCCATGGCTACACCTTC. The chain recombines TRBV7-3 with TRBJ1-2; no definite D call. V lost 2 bases and J lost 6, with 13 bases in between. The CDR3 covers 14 residues. Looked up from germline, CDR1 is SGHTA and CDR2 is FQGTGA.

The rearrangement links TRBV7-9 to TRBJ1-4; 12 bases line up with TRBD1. The junction had 8 bases not matched to a gene; V was cut back by 5 bases and J by 7 bases. The CDR3 has 16 residues. The germline gives CDR1 SEHNR, CDR2 FQNEAQ (reference sequence). The CDR3 region is CASSLGTGGATEKLFF. In DNA form, the CDR3 reads TGTGCCAGCAGCCTAGGGACAGGGGGCGCGACTGAAAAACTGTTTTTT.

The chain carries TRBV9 and TRBJ2-1, with 10 nucleotides matching TRBD1. Germline CDR1 is SGDLS and CDR2 is YYNGEE. This CDR3 contains 15 residues. With 3 bases clipped from V and 9 bases from J, the junction kept 9 bases outside the gene matches. This chain's CDR3 is CASSASPGTGVEQFF. CDR3 nucleotides: TGTGCCAGCAGCGCATCCCCCGGGACAGGGGTTGAGCAGTTCTTC.

The V gene is TRBV25-1, the J gene TRBJ1-5; D remains ambiguous. Germline CDR1 and CDR2: MGHDK and SYGVNS. CDR3 size: 14 residues. The ends were cut back, 3 bases at V and 0 bases at J, with 6 bases in the middle. CDR3 nucleotides: TGTGCCAGCAGTGAGCGGATTAGCAATCAGCCCCAGCATTTT. Protein product: CASSERISNQPQHF. The complete variable domain, with remaining parts taken from reference TRBV25-1 and TRBJ1-5, reads EADIYQTPRYLVIGTGKKITLECSQTMGHDKMYWYQQDPGMELHLIHYSYGVNSTEKGDLSSESTVSRIRTEHFPLTLESARPSHTSQYLCASSERISNQPQHFGDGTRLSIL.

This clone was observed a single time. The chain combines TRBV27 with TRBJ2-7, with D maybe TRBD2 (5 bases). The germline gives CDR1 MNHEY, CDR2 SMNVEV (reference sequence). CDR3 length equals 15 residues. V was shortened by 3 bases and J by 3 bases, with 15 bases between the two germline ends. CDR3 in amino acids: CASSFRRAPNYEQYF. DNA for the CDR3: TGTGCCAGCAGTTTTCGGCGGGCACCCAACTACGAGCAGTACTTC.

The rearrangement uses TRBV2 and TRBJ1-2; weak D call: TRBD1 (5 bases). Germline assignment: CDR1 SNHLY and CDR2 FYNNEI. The CDR3 has 14 amino acids. V was clipped by 7 bases and J by 6 bases, with 18 bases between them. As DNA, the CDR3 is TGTGCCAGCAAATTTTCGGGCAGGGTTGATGGCTACACCTTC. Translated: CASKFSGRVDGYTF.

Here the CDR3 DNA reads TGTGCCAGCAGTTACTCGACCGGGAGTCCCTACAATGAGCAGTTCTTC. Encoded protein: CASSYSTGSPYNEQFF. V is TRBV6-5 and J is TRBJ2-1; tentatively, D is TRBD2 (6 bases). The germline V gene encodes CDR1 MNHEY and CDR2 SVGAGI. Trimming left V 0 bases short and J 2 bases short, with 11 bases between. This CDR3 is built from 16 residues.

The chain couples TRBV9 to TRBJ2-5; 10 bases are a match to TRBD1. CDR1 is SGDLS and CDR2 is YYNGEE in the germline V gene. The CDR3 spans 16 residues. The ends lost 0 bases at V and 4 bases at J; junction bases unmatched: 6. CDR3 protein: CASSVAPGQGVETQYF. CDR3 nucleotide sequence: TGTGCCAGCAGCGTAGCCCCCGGACAGGGGGTAGAGACCCAGTACTTC.

This clone was recorded only once. The chain uses TRBV28 and TRBJ2-2; 7 positions agree with TRBD1. Trimming cost V 7 bases and J 6 bases; bases outside gene matches: 11. Looked up from germline, CDR1 is MDHEN and CDR2 is SYDVKM. CDR3 length equals 15 residues. CDR3 in amino acids: CASTGHRGPAGELFF. The DNA of the CDR3 is TGTGCCAGCACCGGTCATAGGGGGCCCGCCGGGGAGCTGTTTTTT.

This chain connects TRBV7-9 to TRBJ2-1; a possible D gene is TRBD2 (6 bases). The CDR3 has 15 residues. V lost 3 bases, J lost 7 bases, and 16 bases lay in between. Germline V gene sequence: CDR1 SEHNR, CDR2 FQNEAQ (reference sequence). The CDR3 DNA is TGTGCCAGCAGCTTCGGGAGAGCCTCTAGTAATGAGCAGTTCTTC. Translated: CASSFGRASSNEQFF.

V is TRBV10-3 and J is TRBJ2-7; D is undetermined. This CDR3 region has 12 residues. Germline V CDR1 and CDR2: ENHRY, SYGVKD. The V and J ends lost 7 bases and 1 base respectively, with 8 bases between them. CDR3 DNA sequence: TGTGCCATCACGAGCTCGTCCTACGAGCAGTACTTC. Amino acid sequence: CAITSSSYEQYF.

The chain carries TRBV5-1 and TRBJ2-7; unclear D gene. Trimming took 5 bases from V and 1 from J, leaving 10 bases between them. CDR3 length equals 13 residues. The V gene's germline CDR1 is SGHRS and CDR2 YFSETQ. This CDR3 is CASSNRRSYEQYF. CDR3 coding DNA: TGCGCCAGCAGTAACAGAAGATCCTACGAGCAGTACTTC.

The chain carries TRBV5-1 and TRBJ1-2; D remains ambiguous. CDR3 length: 12 amino acids. Germline CDR1 SGHRS, CDR2 YFSETQ. The V end lost 1 base, the J end lost 3 bases, and 4 bases lay between the germline ends. The CDR3 reads CASSLRDYGYTF. CDR3 in DNA: TGCGCCAGCAGCTTGCGAGACTATGGCTACACCTTC.

CDR3 nucleotides: TGTGCCAGCAGGGAGTTAGCGGGAGAGGACGAGACCCAGTACTTC. This encodes CASRELAGEDETQYF. The genes are TRBV6-4 and TRBJ2-5; 9 bases fit TRBD2. The V segment lost 6 bases and the J segment 5 bases; nucleotides outside the gene matches: 10. The CDR3 has 15 residues. Germline V gene data show CDR1 as MRHNA and CDR2 as SNTAGT.

This clone came up once. The V and J genes are TRBV5-1 and TRBJ1-1; 7 positions agree with TRBD1. V was pared by 3 bases and J by 7 bases, with 6 bases of the junction left unmatched. CDR3 length: 13 residues. Germline V gene sequence: CDR1 SGHRS, CDR2 YFSETQ. The CDR3 DNA is TGCGCCAGCAGCTCTCGGGACAGCTTTGAAGCTTTCTTT. This sequence encodes CASSSRDSFEAFF.

The rearrangement uses TRBV15 and TRBJ1-2; 8 bases agree with TRBD1. The CDR3 is 15 residues long. Germline V gene data show CDR1 as LNHNV and CDR2 as YYDKDF (reference sequence). The V gene end was trimmed by 3 bases and the J gene end by 0 bases; junction bases not matched to a gene: 3. The CDR3: CATSRDRVANYGYTF. The CDR3 DNA reads TGTGCCACCAGCAGGGACAGGGTCGCTAACTATGGCTACACCTTC.

The chain couples TRBV27 to TRBJ2-7, with TRBD2 matching over 8 bases. The CDR3 consists of 16 residues. Germline V gene sequence: CDR1 MNHEY, CDR2 SMNVEV (reference sequence). V shed 9 bases and J 4 bases; nucleotides not matched to a gene: 17. This chain's CDR3 is CASSPGLVLSGYEQYF. The CDR3 DNA is TGTGCCAGTAGTCCGGGACTAGTCTTATCTGGTTACGAGCAGTACTTC.

V and J are TRBV4-1 and TRBJ2-6; TRBD2 matches at 7 bases. Trimming cost V 0 bases and J 13 bases; bases outside gene matches: 0. This CDR3 contains 12 residues. CDR1 is MGHRA and CDR2 is YSYEKL in the germline V gene. Written as DNA, the CDR3 is TGCGCCAGCAGCCAAGAAGCGGGAGTCCTGACTTTC. As protein: CASSQEAGVLTF.

The genes are TRBV11-1 and TRBJ1-5, with D unclear. V was clipped by 1 base and J by 3 bases, with 4 bases between them. The CDR3 totals 13 residues. Germline V CDR1 and CDR2: SGHAT, FQDESV (reference sequence). In DNA, the CDR3 is TGTGCCAGCAGCTTAGGGGCCAATCAGCCCCAGCATTTT. Protein product: CASSLGANQPQHF.

This chain uses TRBV18 with TRBJ1-3, with D perhaps TRBD1 (5 bases). The CDR3 has 13 amino acids. V lost 5 bases, J lost 9 bases, and 14 bases lay in between. Germline assignment: CDR1 KGHSH and CDR2 LQKENI. The CDR3 loop is CASSTKQDSTIYF. In DNA, the CDR3 is TGTGCCAGCTCAACCAAACAGGATTCCACCATATATTTT.

The CDR3 DNA reads as TGTGCCAGCAGCGCCTTACGGCCCGCGGGGAACTCCTACAATGAGCAGTTCTTC. Translation: CASSALRPAGNSYNEQFF. J is TRBJ2-1 and V is TRBV7-9; weak D call: TRBD2 (6 bases). CDR3 length: 18 amino acids. The ends were cut back, 5 bases at V and 0 bases at J, with 20 bases in the middle. Germline values: CDR1 SEHNR, CDR2 FQNEAQ (reference sequence).

The chain uses TRBV6-1 and TRBJ2-3; 7 bases agree with TRBD2. The V and J ends lost 2 bases and 5 bases, in that order; junction bases with no gene match: 4. Germline V lookup: CDR1 MNHNS, CDR2 SASEGT. The CDR3 has 14 amino acids. DNA for the CDR3: TGTGCCAGCAGTGAACGTTCGGGGGGAGATACGCAGTATTTT. Translated, it gives CASSERSGGDTQYF.